What follows are 32 T cell receptor beta chains derived from one specimen sequenced in a study of graft-versus-host responses after intestinal transplantation. Assay used: immunoSEQ multiplex PCR; TCRdb lists only in-frame clones, some missing. This table holds approximately 11,000 clones, about 93% found once. The sequencing used PBMCs, collected 109 to 110 days after intestinal transplant. The receptors originated from a human patient who received an intestinal transplant, so some T cells may come from the graft donor.

The chain has TRBV18 and TRBJ2-7, with 7 bases fitting TRBD1. V lost 4 bases, J lost 7 bases, and 4 bases stayed unmatched. The V gene's germline CDR1 is KGHSH and CDR2 LQKENI. The CDR3 spans 12 residues. This chain's CDR3 is CASSRQGEEQYF. Written as DNA, the CDR3 is TGTGCCAGCTCACGACAGGGAGAAGAGCAGTACTTC.

The chain has TRBV6-5 and TRBJ2-7; D ambiguous. The CDR3 runs 11 residues. Trimming removed 4 bases from V and 7 bases from J, with 8 bases in between. Germline-derived CDR1 and CDR2 are MNHEY and SVGAGI. In DNA, the CDR3 is TGTGCCAGCAGTTTAAATAAAGAGCAGTACTTC. The encoded protein is CASSLNKEQYF.

The rearrangement links TRBV7-3 to TRBJ1-2; TRBD1 matches 7 bases. With V trimmed by 3 bases and J by 8 bases, 6 bases remained unmatched. This CDR3 has 13 amino acids. Per the germline V gene, CDR1 is SGHTA and CDR2 is FQGTGA. The CDR3 DNA reads as TGTGCCAGCAGCTTCCAGGGGGAGCAGGGCTACACCTTC. Encoded protein: CASSFQGEQGYTF.

The count of this clone is one. The chain joins TRBV6-6 to TRBJ2-7; no definite D call. The CDR3 has 15 residues. The V gene lost 6 bases and the J gene lost 0 bases, with 15 bases spanning the gap. The germline V gene has CDR1 MNHNY and CDR2 SVGAGI (reference sequence). CDR3 DNA: TGTGCCAGCAGCATCGGTCCCACACCCTCCTACGAGCAGTACTTC. The encoded protein is CASSIGPTPSYEQYF.

The rearrangement links TRBV5-1 to TRBJ1-2, with a tentative D call TRBD1 (5 bases). Trimming took off 5 bases at V and 3 bases at J, with 14 bases between the two ends. This CDR3 is 14 amino acids long. The germline CDR1 and CDR2 sequences are SGHRS and YFSETQ. CDR3 in amino acids: CASSDDGGDYGYTF. The CDR3 bases are TGCGCCAGCAGTGACGACGGAGGGGACTATGGCTACACCTTC.

The V gene is TRBV6-5, the J gene TRBJ1-5; D is unresolved. CDR1 is MNHEY and CDR2 is SVGAGI in the germline V gene. The CDR3 runs 13 residues. V was trimmed by 5 bases and J by 5 bases, leaving 10 bases between them. CDR3 region: CASSRGPYQPQHF. The CDR3 DNA reads as TGTGCCAGCAGTCGAGGGCCGTATCAGCCCCAGCATTTT.

The CDR3 DNA sequence: TGTGCCAGCACCTTGAGGGGGAGTTACAATGAGCAGTTCTTC. Its protein product is CASTLRGSYNEQFF. The chain uses TRBV27 and TRBJ2-1, with a weak D call TRBD1 (6 bases). The CDR3 totals 14 residues. V was clipped by 7 bases and J by 4 bases, with 14 bases between them. Germline CDR1 reads MNHEY; CDR2 reads SMNVEV (reference sequence).

The chain has TRBV7-2 and TRBJ2-7, with D maybe TRBD2 (5 bases). The CDR3 has 15 residues. From germline, CDR1 is SGHTA and CDR2 FQGNSA. Trimming stripped 4 bases from V and 2 bases from J, with 15 bases between. CDR3 sequence (DNA): TGTGCCAGCAGCTCCAAAGGACTGGATACCTACGAGCAGTACTTC. Protein: CASSSKGLDTYEQYF.

The V and J genes are TRBV5-1 and TRBJ2-7, with D tentatively TRBD2 (6 bases). The CDR3 consists of 15 residues. V lost 5 bases to trimming and J lost 0 bases, with 15 bases between them. Looked up from germline, CDR1 is SGHRS and CDR2 is YFSETQ. DNA for the CDR3: TGCGCCAGCAGTGTAGCGGAGGACCTCTCCTACGAGCAGTACTTC. Its translation: CASSVAEDLSYEQYF.

This sequence joins TRBV27 and TRBJ2-1; D unresolved. Trimming left V 7 bases short and J 0 bases short, with 13 bases between. The germline V gene has CDR1 MNHEY and CDR2 SMNVEV (reference sequence). This CDR3 is 15 amino acids long. DNA for the CDR3: TGTGCCAGCACCCCTATTTTGAGCTCCTACAATGAGCAGTTCTTC. It translates to CASTPILSSYNEQFF.

V usage is TRBV2 and J usage is TRBJ1-6; D remains unclear. The CDR3 contains 13 residues. The germline V gene encodes CDR1 SNHLY and CDR2 FYNNEI. V lost 10 bases, J lost 0 bases, and 7 bases lay in between. CDR3 DNA sequence: TGTGCCATTCAGAGCTCCTATAATTCACCCCTCCACTTT. Protein: CAIQSSYNSPLHF.

This clone occurred once. Written as DNA, the CDR3 is TGCAGCGTTGAGGGGGGAGCGCTGATCACGACGGTTGACAATGAGCAGTTCTTC. It is translated as CSVEGGALITTVDNEQFF. The chain combines TRBV29-1 with TRBJ2-1; D is perhaps TRBD2 (6 bases). CDR1 is SQVTM, CDR2 ANQGSEA, per germline. The CDR3 extends over 18 amino acids. The germline V and J ends were trimmed by 3 bases and 5 bases, with 26 bases remaining between them.

V is TRBV15 and J is TRBJ2-2; no firm D call. Germline CDR1 and CDR2: LNHNV and YYDKDF (reference sequence). V dropped 1 base and J dropped 3 bases, with 15 bases sitting between them. The CDR3 runs to 17 residues. CDR3 sequence (DNA): TGTGCCACCAGCAGAGTGCGGACCGATACTCACACCGGGGAGCTGTTTTTT. It yields the protein CATSRVRTDTHTGELFF.

The chain employs TRBV28 and TRBJ1-1; tentatively, D is TRBD1 (6 bases). CDR1 and CDR2 from the germline V gene are MDHEN and SYDVKM. The V end was cut by 7 bases, the J end by 1 base, with 22 bases between. This CDR3 is built from 17 residues. CDR3 bases: TGTGCCAGCATCAGCTACAGGCCACCGGGGGCGAACACTGAAGCTTTCTTT. Amino acid sequence: CASISYRPPGANTEAFF.

The V call is TRBV27, the J call TRBJ2-3, with 9 bases aligning to TRBD2. J was trimmed by 8 bases and V by 4 bases; bases with no gene match: 7. The CDR3 is 14 residues long. The germline CDR1 and CDR2 sequences are MNHEY and SMNVEV (reference sequence). This CDR3 reads CASSSLAGDFTQYF. Here the CDR3 DNA reads TGTGCCAGCAGTTCCTTAGCGGGAGACTTTACGCAGTATTTT.

The chain is built from TRBV6-5 and TRBJ1-2; D ambiguous. Germline V gene lookup returns CDR1 MNHEY and CDR2 SVGAGI. The length of the CDR3 is 14 residues. V was trimmed by 0 bases and J by 3 bases, leaving 8 bases between them. The CDR3, as DNA: TGTGCCAGCAGTTACTCCAGCCGTTACTATGGCTACACCTTC. This sequence encodes CASSYSSRYYGYTF.

The chain employs TRBV5-1 and TRBJ1-1; D perhaps matches TRBD1 (5 bases). The CDR3 spans 15 residues. CDR1 and CDR2 from the germline V gene are SGHRS and YFSETQ. V was shortened by 4 bases and J by 4 bases, with 17 bases between the two germline ends. As DNA, the CDR3 is TGCGCCAGCAGCCCCGTCGGCCAGGGCGGCACTGAAGCTTTCTTT. It is translated as CASSPVGQGGTEAFF.

The V and J genes are TRBV7-3 and TRBJ1-1, with D unclear. Germline V gives CDR1 SGHTA, CDR2 FQGTGA. This CDR3 is built from 13 residues. Trimming removed 2 bases from V and 11 bases from J, with 15 bases in between. The DNA of the CDR3 is TGTGCCAGCAGCTTATCGGCAGGATCCTCCGCTTTCTTT. It encodes CASSLSAGSSAFF.

This clone was detected once. The V call is TRBV19, the J call TRBJ2-2, with TRBD2 matching over 11 bases. Germline V gives CDR1 LNHDA, CDR2 SQIVND (reference sequence). V dropped 3 bases and J dropped 8; count of bases not matched to a gene: 5. This CDR3 spans 15 amino acids. CDR3 in DNA: TGTGCCAGTAGTATGCTAGCGGGAGGAGTTGGGGAGCTGTTTTTT. Its translation is CASSMLAGGVGELFF.

The rearrangement joins TRBV7-7 to TRBJ2-7; 10 bases are shared with TRBD1. Germline V gives CDR1 SSHAT, CDR2 FNYEAQ (reference sequence). The CDR3 covers 14 residues. Germline trimming cut 5 bases from V and 6 bases from J; bases unmatched to any gene: 7. The CDR3 bases are TGTGCCAGCAGCCTCCGGGACAGGGGAAGCGAGCAGTACTTC. As protein: CASSLRDRGSEQYF.

The gene calls are TRBV2 and TRBJ2-1, with 8 bases lining up with TRBD2. Germline CDR1 and CDR2: SNHLY and FYNNEI. The V gene end was trimmed by 6 bases and the J gene end by 4 bases; junction bases not matched to a gene: 11. The CDR3 is made up of 16 amino acids. This chain's CDR3 is CASRGAGVDAYNEQFF. As DNA, the CDR3 is TGTGCCAGCAGGGGAGCGGGAGTTGACGCTTACAATGAGCAGTTCTTC. The entire variable domain, with the rest obtained from reference TRBV2 and TRBJ2-1, is as follows: EPEVTQTPSHQVTQMGQEVILRCVPISNHLYFYWYRQILGQKVEFLVSFYNNEISEKSEIFDDQFSVERPDGSNFTLKIRSTKLEDSAMYFCASRGAGVDAYNEQFFGPGTRLTVL.

J is TRBJ2-1 and V is TRBV5-1; D not certain. The CDR3 has 12 residues. V lost 0 bases, J lost 9 bases, and 7 bases lay in between. The germline CDR1 and CDR2 sequences are SGHRS and YFSETQ. CDR3 nucleotide sequence: TGCGCCAGCAGCTTGGCGTGGAGTGAGCAGTTCTTC. Its protein product is CASSLAWSEQFF.

V usage is TRBV6-5 and J usage is TRBJ2-2; D ambiguous. The CDR3 sequence is 11 residues long. CDR1 and CDR2 (germline): MNHEY, SVGAGI. Trimming pared 5 bases from V and 3 bases from J, leaving 1 base between. DNA of the CDR3: TGTGCCAGCAGTCACACCGGGGAGCTGTTTTTT. Encoded protein: CASSHTGELFF.

The rearrangement joins TRBV4-1 to TRBJ2-1; 11 nucleotides align to TRBD2. The CDR3 has 16 residues. Per the germline V gene, CDR1 is MGHRA and CDR2 is YSYEKL. J was trimmed by 9 bases and V by 0 bases; bases with no gene match: 7. This CDR3 is CASSQDSSGRSFEQFF. The CDR3 bases are TGCGCCAGCAGCCAAGATTCTAGCGGGAGGTCATTTGAGCAGTTCTTC.

CDR3 coding DNA: TGTGCCAGTAGTACCGGACAGGACCACTATGGCTACACCTTC. Residues: CASSTGQDHYGYTF. The V gene is TRBV19, the J gene TRBJ1-2, with 7 bases lining up with TRBD1. The germline CDR1 and CDR2 sequences are LNHDA and SQIVND (reference sequence). The J segment lost 3 bases and the V segment lost 4 bases, leaving 5 bases of the junction unmatched. The CDR3 has 14 residues.

The chain links TRBV5-1 to TRBJ1-6; D is possibly TRBD1 (5 bases). V lost 1 base, J lost 8 bases, and 25 bases lay in between. Germline CDR1 SGHRS, CDR2 YFSETQ. This CDR3 spans 19 amino acids. CDR3 nucleotides: TGCGCCAGCAGCTTGTCGACCGCAGTTGTGGGGGGTTTTGATTCACCCCTCCACTTT. It specifies CASSLSTAVVGGFDSPLHF.

J is TRBJ1-2 and V is TRBV10-3; D is uncertain. The germline V gene has CDR1 ENHRY and CDR2 SYGVKD. The CDR3 is 14 residues long. The V and J ends lost 0 bases and 1 base respectively, with 6 bases between them. The CDR3 nucleotides read TGTGCCATCAGTGAGTCGACCAGTAACTATGGCTACACCTTC. The encoded protein is CAISESTSNYGYTF.

The V gene is TRBV10-2, the J gene TRBJ2-5, with D unclear. Germline CDR1 and CDR2: WSHSY and SAAADI. The CDR3 length is 13 residues. V was cut by 4 bases and J by 3 bases, with 9 bases left in between. DNA of the CDR3: TGCGCCAGCAGTGTCAACAGTGAAGAGACCCAGTACTTC. It codes for CASSVNSEETQYF.

This clone was counted a single time. This chain joins TRBV18 and TRBJ2-1; TRBD2 aligns across 7 bases. V shed 1 base, J shed 0 bases, and the junction held 6 bases outside the gene matches. CDR3 length: 17 amino acids. Germline V gene data show CDR1 as KGHSH and CDR2 as LQKENI. The DNA for the CDR3 is TGTGCCAGCTCACCACTGGGAGCGGGAAGCTCCTACAATGAGCAGTTCTTC. It is translated as CASSPLGAGSSYNEQFF.

The V call is TRBV11-2, the J call TRBJ2-7, with D tentatively TRBD1 or TRBD2 (5 bases each). The CDR3 is 15 amino acids. V was clipped by 1 base and J by 0 bases, with 10 bases between them. Germline V lookup: CDR1 SGHAT, CDR2 FQNNGV. CDR3 DNA sequence: TGTGCCAGCAGCTTAGGTTGGGGGAACTCCTACGAGCAGTACTTC. Amino acids: CASSLGWGNSYEQYF.

V usage is TRBV30 and J usage is TRBJ1-5; 9 nucleotides line up with TRBD1. The trim removed 5 bases at V and 6 bases at J, leaving 5 bases unmatched. CDR1 and CDR2 from the germline V gene are GTSNPN and SVGIG (reference sequence). This CDR3 has 13 amino acids. CDR3 sequence: CAWGTGFGQPQHF. CDR3 in DNA: TGTGCCTGGGGGACAGGGTTTGGTCAGCCCCAGCATTTT.

The rearrangement links TRBV19 to TRBJ2-5; 10 nucleotides align to TRBD2. The CDR3 spans 14 residues. From germline, CDR1 is LNHDA and CDR2 SQIVND (reference sequence). V was clipped by 6 bases and J by 1 base; unmatched bases: 2. The CDR3 loop is CASSTSGIQETQYF. The CDR3 DNA sequence: TGTGCCAGTAGCACTAGCGGGATCCAAGAGACCCAGTACTTC.